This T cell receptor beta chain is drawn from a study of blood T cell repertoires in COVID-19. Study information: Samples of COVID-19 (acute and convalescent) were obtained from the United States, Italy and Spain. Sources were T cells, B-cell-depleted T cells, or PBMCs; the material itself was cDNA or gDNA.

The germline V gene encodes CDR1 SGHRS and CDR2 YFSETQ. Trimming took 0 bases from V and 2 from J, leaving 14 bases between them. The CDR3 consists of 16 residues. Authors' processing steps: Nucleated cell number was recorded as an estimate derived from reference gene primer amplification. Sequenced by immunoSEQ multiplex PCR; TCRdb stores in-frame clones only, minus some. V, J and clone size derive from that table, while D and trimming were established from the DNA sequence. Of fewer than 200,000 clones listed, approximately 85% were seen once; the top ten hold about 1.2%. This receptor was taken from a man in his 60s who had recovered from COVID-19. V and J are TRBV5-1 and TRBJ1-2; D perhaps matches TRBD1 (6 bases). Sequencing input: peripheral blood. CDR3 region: CASSLVPGQSNYGYTF. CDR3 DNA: TGCGCCAGCAGCTTGGTTCCGGGACAATCCAACTATGGCTACACCTTC.